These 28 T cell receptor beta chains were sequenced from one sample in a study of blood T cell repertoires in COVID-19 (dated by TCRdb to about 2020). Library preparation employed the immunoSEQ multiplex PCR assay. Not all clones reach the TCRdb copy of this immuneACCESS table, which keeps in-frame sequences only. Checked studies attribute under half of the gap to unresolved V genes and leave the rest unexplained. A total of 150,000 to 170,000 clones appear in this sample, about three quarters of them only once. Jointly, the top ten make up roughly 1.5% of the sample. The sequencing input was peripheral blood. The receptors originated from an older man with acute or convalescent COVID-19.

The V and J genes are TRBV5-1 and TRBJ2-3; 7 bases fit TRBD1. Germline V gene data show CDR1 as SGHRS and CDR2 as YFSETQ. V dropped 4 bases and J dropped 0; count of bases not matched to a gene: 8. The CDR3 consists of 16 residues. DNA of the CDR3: TGCGCCAGCAGCGCCAGGACAGGCTCAAGCACAGATACGCAGTATTTT. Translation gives CASSARTGSSTDTQYF.

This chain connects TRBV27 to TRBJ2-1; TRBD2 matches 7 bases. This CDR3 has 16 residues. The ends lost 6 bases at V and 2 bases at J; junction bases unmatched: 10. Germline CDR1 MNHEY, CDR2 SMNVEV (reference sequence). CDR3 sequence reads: CASSLRGDFTYNEQFF. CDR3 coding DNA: TGTGCCAGCAGCCTCCGGGGGGATTTTACCTACAATGAGCAGTTCTTC.

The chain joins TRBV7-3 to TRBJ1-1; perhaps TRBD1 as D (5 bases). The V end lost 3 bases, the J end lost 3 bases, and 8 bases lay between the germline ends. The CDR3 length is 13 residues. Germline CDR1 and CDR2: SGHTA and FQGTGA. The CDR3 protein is CASSFGRDTEAFF. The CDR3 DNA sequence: TGTGCCAGCAGCTTCGGCAGGGACACTGAAGCTTTCTTT.

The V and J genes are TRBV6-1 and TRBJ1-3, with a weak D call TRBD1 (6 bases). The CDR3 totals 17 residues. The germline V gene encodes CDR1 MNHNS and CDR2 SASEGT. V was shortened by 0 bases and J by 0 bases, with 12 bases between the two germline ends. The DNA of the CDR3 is TGTGCCAGCAGTGAAGCGCACAGGGCCAGCTCTGGAAACACCATATATTTT. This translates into CASSEAHRASSGNTIYF.

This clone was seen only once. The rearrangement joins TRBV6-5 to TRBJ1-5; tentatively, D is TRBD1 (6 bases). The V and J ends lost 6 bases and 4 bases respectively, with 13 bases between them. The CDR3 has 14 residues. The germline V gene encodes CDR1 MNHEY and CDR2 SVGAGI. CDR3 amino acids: CASRNRVSNQPQHF. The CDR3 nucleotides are TGTGCCAGCAGGAACAGGGTGTCTAATCAGCCCCAGCATTTT.

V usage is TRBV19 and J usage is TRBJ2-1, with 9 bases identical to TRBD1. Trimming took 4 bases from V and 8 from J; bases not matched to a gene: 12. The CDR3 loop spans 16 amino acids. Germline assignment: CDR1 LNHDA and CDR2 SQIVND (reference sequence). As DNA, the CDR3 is TGTGCCAGTAGTAGGCCGGGACAGGGTAAAGGGTATGAGCAGTTCTTC. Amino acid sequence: CASSRPGQGKGYEQFF.

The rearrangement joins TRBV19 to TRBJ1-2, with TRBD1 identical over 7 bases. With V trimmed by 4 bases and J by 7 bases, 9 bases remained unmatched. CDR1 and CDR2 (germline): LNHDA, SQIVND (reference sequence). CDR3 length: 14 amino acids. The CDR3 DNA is TGTGCCAGTAGTAATCCAGGGGGTGTTTTTGGCTACACCTTC. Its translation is CASSNPGGVFGYTF.

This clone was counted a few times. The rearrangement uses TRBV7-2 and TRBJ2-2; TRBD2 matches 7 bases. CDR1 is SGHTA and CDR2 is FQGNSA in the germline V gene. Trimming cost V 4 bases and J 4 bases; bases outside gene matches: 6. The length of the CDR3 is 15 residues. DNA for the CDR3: TGTGCCAGCAGCTGGGGGAGGGGAAGCACCGGGGAGCTGTTTTTT. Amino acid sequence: CASSWGRGSTGELFF.

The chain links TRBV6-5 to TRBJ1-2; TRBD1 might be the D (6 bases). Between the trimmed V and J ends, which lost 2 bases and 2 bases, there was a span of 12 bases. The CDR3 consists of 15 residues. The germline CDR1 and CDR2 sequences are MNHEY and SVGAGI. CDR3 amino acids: CASSYGGGGNYGYTF. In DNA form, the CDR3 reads TGTGCCAGCAGTTACGGAGGGGGGGGGAACTATGGCTACACCTTC.

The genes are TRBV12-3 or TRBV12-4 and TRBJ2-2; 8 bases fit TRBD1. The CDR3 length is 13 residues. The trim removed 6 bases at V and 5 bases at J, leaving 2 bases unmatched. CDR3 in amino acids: CASSRGRTGELFF. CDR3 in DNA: TGTGCCAGCAGCAGGGGGCGGACCGGGGAGCTGTTTTTT.

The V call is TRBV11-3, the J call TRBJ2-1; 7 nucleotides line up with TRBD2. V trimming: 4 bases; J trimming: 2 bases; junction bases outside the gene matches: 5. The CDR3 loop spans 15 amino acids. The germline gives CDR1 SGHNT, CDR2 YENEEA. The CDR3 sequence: CASSSASGAYNEQFF. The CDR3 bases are TGTGCCAGCAGCTCGGCCAGCGGGGCCTACAATGAGCAGTTCTTC.

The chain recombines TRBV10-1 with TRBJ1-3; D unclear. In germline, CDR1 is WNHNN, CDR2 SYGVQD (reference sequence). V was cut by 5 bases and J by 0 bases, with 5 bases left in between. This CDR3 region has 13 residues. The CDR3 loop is CASSPSSGNTIYF. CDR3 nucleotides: TGCGCCAGCAGTCCCAGCTCTGGAAACACCATATATTTT.

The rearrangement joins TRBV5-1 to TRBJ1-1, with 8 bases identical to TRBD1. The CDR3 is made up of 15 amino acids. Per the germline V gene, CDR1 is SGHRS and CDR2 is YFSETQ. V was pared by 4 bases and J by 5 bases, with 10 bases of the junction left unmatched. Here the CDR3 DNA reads TGCGCCAGCAGCGGAACACAGGGGGGAGGAACTGAAGCTTTCTTT. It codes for CASSGTQGGGTEAFF.

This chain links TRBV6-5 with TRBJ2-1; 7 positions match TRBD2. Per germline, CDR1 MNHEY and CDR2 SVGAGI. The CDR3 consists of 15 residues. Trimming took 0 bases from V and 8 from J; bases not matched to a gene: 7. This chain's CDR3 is CASSYSEPGRDEQFF. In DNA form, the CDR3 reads TGTGCCAGCAGTTACTCCGAACCGGGGAGGGATGAGCAGTTCTTC.

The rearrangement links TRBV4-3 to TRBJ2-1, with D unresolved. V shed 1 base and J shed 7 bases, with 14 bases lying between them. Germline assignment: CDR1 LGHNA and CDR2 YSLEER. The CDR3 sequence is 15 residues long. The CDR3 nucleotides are TGCGCCAGCAGCCAAGCCCTTTCGGGTGGGAATGAGCAGTTCTTC. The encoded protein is CASSQALSGGNEQFF.

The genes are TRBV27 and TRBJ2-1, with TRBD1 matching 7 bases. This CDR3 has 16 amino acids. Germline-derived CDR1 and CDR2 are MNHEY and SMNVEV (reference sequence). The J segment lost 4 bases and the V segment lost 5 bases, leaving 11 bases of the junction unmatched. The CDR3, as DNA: TGTGCCAGCAGTGCCACCGGGACAGCCACGTACAATGAGCAGTTCTTC. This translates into CASSATGTATYNEQFF.

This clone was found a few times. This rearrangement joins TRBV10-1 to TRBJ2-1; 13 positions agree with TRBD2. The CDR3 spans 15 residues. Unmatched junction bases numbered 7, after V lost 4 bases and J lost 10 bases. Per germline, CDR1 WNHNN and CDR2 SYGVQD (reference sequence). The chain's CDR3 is CASSATSGGAGEQFF. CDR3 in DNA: TGCGCCAGCAGTGCAACTAGCGGGGGGGCCGGGGAGCAGTTCTTC.

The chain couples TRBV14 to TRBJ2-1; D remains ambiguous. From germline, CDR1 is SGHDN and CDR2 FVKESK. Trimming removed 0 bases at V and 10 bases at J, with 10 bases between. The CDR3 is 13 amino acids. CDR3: CASSQDLGSEQFF. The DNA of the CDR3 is TGTGCCAGCAGCCAAGATCTAGGCTCCGAGCAGTTCTTC.

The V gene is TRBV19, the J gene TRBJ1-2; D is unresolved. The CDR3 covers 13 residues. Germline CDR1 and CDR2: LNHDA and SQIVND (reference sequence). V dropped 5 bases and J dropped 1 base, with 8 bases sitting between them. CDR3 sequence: CASSASLNYGYTF. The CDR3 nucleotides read TGTGCCAGTAGTGCGTCACTTAACTATGGCTACACCTTC.

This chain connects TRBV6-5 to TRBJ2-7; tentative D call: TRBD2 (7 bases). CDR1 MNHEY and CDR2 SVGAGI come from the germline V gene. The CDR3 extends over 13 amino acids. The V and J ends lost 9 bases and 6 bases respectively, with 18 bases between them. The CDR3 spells CASSGHRGVEQYV. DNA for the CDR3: TGTGCCAGTTCGGGACACCGGGGGGTCGAGCAGTACGTC.

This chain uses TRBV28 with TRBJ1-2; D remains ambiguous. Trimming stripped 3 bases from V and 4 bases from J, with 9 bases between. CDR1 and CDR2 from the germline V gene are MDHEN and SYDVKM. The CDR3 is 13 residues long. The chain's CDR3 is CASSLRLSYGYTF. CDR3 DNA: TGTGCCAGCAGTTTGCGCCTTTCCTATGGCTACACCTTC.

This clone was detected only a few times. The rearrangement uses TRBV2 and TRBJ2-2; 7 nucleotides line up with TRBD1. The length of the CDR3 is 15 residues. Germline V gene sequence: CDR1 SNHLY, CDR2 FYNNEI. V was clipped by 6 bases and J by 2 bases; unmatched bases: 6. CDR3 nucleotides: TGTGCCAGCAGCCCTAGGACAGGAAACACCGGGGAGCTGTTTTTT. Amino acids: CASSPRTGNTGELFF.

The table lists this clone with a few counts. CDR3 DNA sequence: TGTGCCAGCAGTGATAGAAGCGGAGGACGAGATACGCAGTATTTT. Protein sequence: CASSDRSGGRDTQYF. This rearrangement joins TRBV27 to TRBJ2-3, with a weak D call TRBD2 (5 bases). The CDR3 totals 15 residues. In germline, CDR1 is MNHEY, CDR2 SMNVEV (reference sequence). Trimming shortened V by 5 bases and J by 5 bases, and 17 bases separated the two germline ends.

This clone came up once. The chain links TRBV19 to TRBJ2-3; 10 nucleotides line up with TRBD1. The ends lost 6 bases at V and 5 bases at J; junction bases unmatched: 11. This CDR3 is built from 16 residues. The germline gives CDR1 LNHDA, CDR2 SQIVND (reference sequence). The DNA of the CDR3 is TGTGCCAGTAGAGCCCGGGACAGGGGAAGTGGAGATACGCAGTATTTT. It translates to CASRARDRGSGDTQYF.

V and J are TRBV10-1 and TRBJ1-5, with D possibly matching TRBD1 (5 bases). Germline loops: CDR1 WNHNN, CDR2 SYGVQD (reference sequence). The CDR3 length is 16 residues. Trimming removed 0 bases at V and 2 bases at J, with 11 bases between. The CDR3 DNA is TGCGCCAGCAGTGAGTCGTCGGGGGGTGGCAATCAGCCCCAGCATTTT. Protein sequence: CASSESSGGGNQPQHF.

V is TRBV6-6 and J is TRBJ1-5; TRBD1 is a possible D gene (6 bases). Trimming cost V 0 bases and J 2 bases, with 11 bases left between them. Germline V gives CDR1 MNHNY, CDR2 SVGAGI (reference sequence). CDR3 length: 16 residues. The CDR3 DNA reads TGTGCCAGCAGTTACTCGCGAGGGGGACGCAATCAGCCCCAGCATTTT. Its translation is CASSYSRGGRNQPQHF.

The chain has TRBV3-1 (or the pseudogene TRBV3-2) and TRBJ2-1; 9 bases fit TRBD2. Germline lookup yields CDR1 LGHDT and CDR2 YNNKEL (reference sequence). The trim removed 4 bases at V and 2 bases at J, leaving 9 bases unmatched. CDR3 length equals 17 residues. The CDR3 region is CASSRGGGGAAYNEQFF. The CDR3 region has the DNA TGTGCCAGCAGCCGAGGTGGCGGGGGGGCCGCCTACAATGAGCAGTTCTTC.

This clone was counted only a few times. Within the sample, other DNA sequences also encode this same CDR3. Here the CDR3 DNA reads TGTGCCAGCAGCTTACAGGGGAACACTGAAGCTTTCTTT. Translated: CASSLQGNTEAFF. V usage is TRBV11-2 and J usage is TRBJ1-1; a weak D match, TRBD1 (5 bases). The germline V and J ends were trimmed by 2 bases and 1 base, with 5 bases remaining between them. CDR3 length equals 13 residues. Germline V lookup: CDR1 SGHAT, CDR2 FQNNGV.